This T cell receptor beta chain was retrieved from a study of blood T cell repertoires in COVID-19. Assay: immunoSEQ multiplex PCR; the TCRdb copy retains only in-frame clones and omits some. The sample consists of just over 250,000 clones, around nine tenths of them appearing once. The clonotype comes from a middle-aged man who had recovered from COVID-19. Sequencing was performed on peripheral blood.

CDR3 loop: CSASKEFLAARNEQFF. The CDR3 coding sequence is TGCAGTGCTAGTAAAGAGTTCCTAGCGGCCCGCAATGAGCAGTTCTTC. This chain connects TRBV20-1 to TRBJ2-1, with 7 bases lining up with TRBD2. The CDR3 contains 16 residues. V lost 3 bases and J lost 6; bases outside the gene matches: 14. CDR1 DFQATT and CDR2 SNEGSKA come from the germline V gene (reference sequence).